This T cell receptor (beta chain) was captured by sequencing in a study of blood T cell repertoires in COVID-19. Turning to the study itself: Samples representing acute and convalescent COVID-19 were sourced from the United States, Italy and Spain.

The authors' processing: For nucleated cells, counts were estimated from reference gene primer amplification. Sequenced by immunoSEQ multiplex PCR; TCRdb stores in-frame clones only, minus some. Clone size and the V and J calls come from that table; the DNA yielded D and trimming. This sample has a few hundred thousand clones, with 75% to 90% found just once. Germline V lookup: CDR1 LNHDA, CDR2 SQIVND (reference sequence). Trimming cost V 5 bases and J 6 bases; bases outside gene matches: 10. CDR3 length equals 16 residues. The chain employs TRBV19 and TRBJ2-1; 10 bases map to TRBD2. The specimen sequenced was PBMCs or T cells enriched from blood (not recorded which). This clonotype was obtained from a woman aged 40-49 years who had recovered from COVID-19. CDR3 DNA sequence: TGTGCCAGTAGTTCCGGGACTAGCGCTTTTCCCAATGAGCAGTTCTTC. It codes for CASSSGTSAFPNEQFF.